These T cell receptor beta chains were read from a single sample in a study of PD-L1 blockade in urothelial cancer. Profiling relied on immunoSEQ multiplex PCR, and the TCRdb table lists in-frame clones only, not all of them. The sample lists about 130,000 clones; around 88% were seen once. This sample comprised PBMCs, obtained around atezolizumab (anti-PD-L1) treatment. Receptor source: a man between 45 and 60 years old with urothelial cancer. CDR3s include the opening cysteine and the closing phenylalanine or tryptophan. A D gene is named only where the DNA matches it firmly. Size tells how often a clone was seen (once, few, many) or the class of an expanded clone, and some rows leave it out.

>TRBJ2-3|NA|17|TRBV7-8|NA
TGTGCCAGCAGCTTAGCTCAGGCACCTGTTCGGAAAGATACGCAGTATTTT
CASSLAQAPVRKDTQYF
>TRBJ2-7|NA|12|TRBV6-6|NA
TGTGCCAGCTGGGTCCCCTCGGGCGAGCAGTACTTC
CASWVPSGEQYF
>TRBJ2-2|TRBD2|14|TRBV2|NA
TGTGCCAGCAGGGGAGGGACTACCGCCGGGGAGCTGTTTTTT
CASRGGTTAGELFF
>TRBJ1-3|NA|15|TRBV6-1|NA
TGTGCCAGCAGGTACGGTCGCGGTACTGGAAACACCATATATTTT
CASRYGRGTGNTIYF
>TRBJ1-1|TRBD1|13|TRBV9|NA
TGTGCCAGCAGCGCCAGGGGGGACACTGAAGCTTTCTTT
CASSARGDTEAFF
>TRBJ1-2|TRBD1|20|TRBV5-5|NA
TGTGCCAGCAGCGTCATCTCCCCTGGGACAGGGAAGAGCCGCTACTATGGCTACACCTTC
CASSVISPGTGKSRYYGYTF
>TRBJ2-1|NA|14|TRBV2|few
TGTGCCAGCAGTGAAGCCCTGGTGGGGGCCCGTCAGTTCTTC
CASSEALVGARQFF
>TRBJ2-5|TRBD1|15|TRBV7-8|NA
TGTGCCAGCAGCTTACAGGGGGCCCTCCAAGAGACCCAGTACTTC
CASSLQGALQETQYF
>TRBJ2-2|TRBD2|16|TRBV4-2|NA
TGTGCCAGCAGTCAGACTAGCGGGAGGGCCGCCGGGGAGCTGTTTTTT
CASSQTSGRAAGELFF
>TRBJ2-1|NA|14|TRBV5-1|NA
TGCGCCAGCAGCCCACAGACCCCCTACAATGAGCAGTTCTTC
CASSPQTPYNEQFF
>TRBJ2-5|TRBD1|14|TRBV6-1|NA
TGTGCCAGCAGTGAGCAGGGGGCAATGGAGACCCAGTACTTC
CASSEQGAMETQYF
>TRBJ1-1|NA|13|TRBV7-9|NA
TGTGCCAGCAGCTTGGAGGTGAACACTGAAGCTTTCTTT
CASSLEVNTEAFF
>TRBJ2-1|TRBD2|14|TRBV4-1|NA
TGCGCCAGCAGCCAAGGTCACCCTAGCGGGAGTATGTTCTTC
CASSQGHPSGSMFF
>TRBJ1-5|TRBD1|12|TRBV2|once
TGTGCCAGCAGGCAGGGGGTTCAGCCCCAGCATTTT
CASRQGVQPQHF
>TRBJ2-3|NA|17|TRBV18|NA
TGTGCCAGCTCACTTTCCGGGACATCCACTAGCACAGATACGCAGTATTTT
CASSLSGTSTSTDTQYF
>TRBJ1-2|TRBD1|13|TRBV6-1|NA
TGTGCCAGCGATCCGGGACAGATGATAGGCTACACCTTC
CASDPGQMIGYTF
>TRBJ2-3|TRBD1|15|TRBV2|NA
TGTGCCAGCACCTTTGACAGGGGAAGCACAGATACGCAGTATTTT
CASTFDRGSTDTQYF
>TRBJ2-1|TRBD2|16|TRBV15|NA
TGTGCCACCAGCAGAGATTGGGCTAGCGGGAGGCATGAGCAGTTCTTC
CATSRDWASGRHEQFF
>TRBJ1-6|NA|18|TRBV21-1|NA
TGTGCCAGCAGCACCAAAAACGAATCCGGGATAAGTAATTCACCCCTCCACTTT
CASSTKNESGISNSPLHF
>TRBJ1-2|NA|14|TRBV6-5|NA
TGTGCCAGCAGCTTGACGGGAACTAACTATGGCTACACCTTC
CASSLTGTNYGYTF
>TRBJ1-4|NA|13|TRBV6-1|NA
TGTGCCAGCAGTGAACCAGGGAATGAAAAACTGTTTTTT
CASSEPGNEKLFF
>TRBJ1-2|NA|15|TRBV30|NA
TGTGCCTGGAGTGCATACAGGAACTCAAACTATGGCTACACCTTC
CAWSAYRNSNYGYTF